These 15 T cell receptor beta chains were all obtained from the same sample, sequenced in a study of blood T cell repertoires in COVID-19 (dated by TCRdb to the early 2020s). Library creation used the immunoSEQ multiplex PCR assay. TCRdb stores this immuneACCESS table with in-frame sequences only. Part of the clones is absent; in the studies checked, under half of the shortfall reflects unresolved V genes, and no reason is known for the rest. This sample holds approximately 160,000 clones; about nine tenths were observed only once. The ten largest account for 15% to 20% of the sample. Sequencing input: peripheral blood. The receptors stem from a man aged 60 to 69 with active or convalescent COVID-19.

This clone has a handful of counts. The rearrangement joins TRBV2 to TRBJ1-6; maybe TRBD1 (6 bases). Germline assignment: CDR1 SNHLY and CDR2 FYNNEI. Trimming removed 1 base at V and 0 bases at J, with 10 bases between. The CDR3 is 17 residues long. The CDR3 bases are TGTGCCAGCAGTGAAGGGGGGCACAGCTCCTATAATTCACCCCTCCACTTT. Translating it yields CASSEGGHSSYNSPLHF.

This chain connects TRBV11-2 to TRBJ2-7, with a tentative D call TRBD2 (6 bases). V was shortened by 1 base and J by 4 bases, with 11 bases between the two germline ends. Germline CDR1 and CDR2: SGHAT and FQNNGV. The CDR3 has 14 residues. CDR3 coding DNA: TGTGCCAGCAGCTTAGGGTCAGGGACTTACGAGCAGTACTTC. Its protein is CASSLGSGTYEQYF.

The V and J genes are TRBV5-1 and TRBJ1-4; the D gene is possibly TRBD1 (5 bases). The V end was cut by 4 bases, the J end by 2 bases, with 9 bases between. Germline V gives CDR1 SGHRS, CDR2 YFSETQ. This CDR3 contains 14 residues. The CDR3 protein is CASSADSTNEKLFF. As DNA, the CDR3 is TGCGCCAGCAGCGCTGACAGCACTAATGAAAAACTGTTTTTT.

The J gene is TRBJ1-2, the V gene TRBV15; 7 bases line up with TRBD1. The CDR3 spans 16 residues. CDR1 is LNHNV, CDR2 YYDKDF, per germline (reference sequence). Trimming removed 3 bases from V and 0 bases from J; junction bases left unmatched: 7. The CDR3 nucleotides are TGTGCCACCAGCAGGGACCAGGGGGGAGCTAACTATGGCTACACCTTC. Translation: CATSRDQGGANYGYTF.

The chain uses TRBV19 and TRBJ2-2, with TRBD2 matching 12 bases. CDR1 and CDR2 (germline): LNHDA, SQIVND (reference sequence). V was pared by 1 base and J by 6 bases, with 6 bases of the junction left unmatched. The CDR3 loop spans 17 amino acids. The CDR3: CASSIGLAGGHAGELFF. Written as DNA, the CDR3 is TGTGCCAGTAGTATAGGCCTAGCGGGGGGGCACGCCGGGGAGCTGTTTTTT.

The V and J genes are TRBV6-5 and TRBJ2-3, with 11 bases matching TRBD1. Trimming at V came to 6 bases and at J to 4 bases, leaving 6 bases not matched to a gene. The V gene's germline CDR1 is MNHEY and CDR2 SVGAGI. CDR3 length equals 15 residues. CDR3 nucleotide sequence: TGTGCCAGCAGAAAGGACAGGGGGCAATCAGATACGCAGTATTTT. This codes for CASRKDRGQSDTQYF.

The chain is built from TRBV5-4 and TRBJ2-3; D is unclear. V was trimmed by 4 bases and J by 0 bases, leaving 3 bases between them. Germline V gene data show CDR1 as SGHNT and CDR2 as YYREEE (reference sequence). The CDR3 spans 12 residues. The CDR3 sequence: CASSTSTDTQYF. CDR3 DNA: TGTGCCAGCAGCACAAGCACAGATACGCAGTATTTT.

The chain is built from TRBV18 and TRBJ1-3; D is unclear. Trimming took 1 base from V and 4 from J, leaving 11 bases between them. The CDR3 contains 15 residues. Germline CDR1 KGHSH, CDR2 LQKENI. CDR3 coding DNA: TGTGCCAGCTCACCACTTCCACTCAGGGGAAACACCATATATTTT. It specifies CASSPLPLRGNTIYF.

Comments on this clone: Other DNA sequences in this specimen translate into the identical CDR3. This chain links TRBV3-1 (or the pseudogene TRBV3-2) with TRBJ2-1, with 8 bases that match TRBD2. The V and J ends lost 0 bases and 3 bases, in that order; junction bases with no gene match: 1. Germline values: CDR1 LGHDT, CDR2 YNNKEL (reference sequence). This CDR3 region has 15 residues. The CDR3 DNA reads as TGTGCCAGCAGCCAAGAGCTAGCGGGCTACAATGAGCAGTTCTTC. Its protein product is CASSQELAGYNEQFF.

Written as DNA, the CDR3 is TGTGCCAGTACCGCGACCACAGTGAACACTGAAGCTTTCTTT. It yields the protein CASTATTVNTEAFF. The chain employs TRBV19 and TRBJ1-1; D is ambiguous. Germline V gives CDR1 LNHDA, CDR2 SQIVND (reference sequence). Deletions cut 7 bases from V and 0 bases from J, with 12 bases between. CDR3 length: 14 residues. The variable domain in full, with the rest retrieved from reference TRBV19 and TRBJ1-1, is DGGITQSPKYLFRKEGQNVTLSCEQNLNHDAMYWYRQDPGQGLRLIYYSQIVNDFQKGDIAEGYSVSREKKESFPLTVTSAQKNPTAFYLCASTATTVNTEAFFGQGTRLTVV.

The CDR3 sequence is CASRLQGAGDTQYF. CDR3 coding DNA: TGTGCCAGCAGACTACAGGGGGCTGGTGATACGCAGTATTTT. The chain employs TRBV6-4 and TRBJ2-3, with TRBD1 identical over 9 bases. This CDR3 has 14 residues. Per the germline V gene, CDR1 is MRHNA and CDR2 is SNTAGT. The V segment lost 6 bases and the J segment 6 bases; nucleotides outside the gene matches: 7.

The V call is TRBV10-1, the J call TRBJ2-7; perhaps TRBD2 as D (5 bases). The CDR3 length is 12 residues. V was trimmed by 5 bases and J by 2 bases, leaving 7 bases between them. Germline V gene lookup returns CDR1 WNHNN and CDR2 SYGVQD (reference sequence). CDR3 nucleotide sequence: TGCGCCAGCAGTCCGACTACCTACGAGCAGTACTTC. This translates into CASSPTTYEQYF.

CDR3 amino acids: CASSQDHAGQGLGSPLHF. The CDR3 DNA reads TGCGCCAGCAGCCAAGATCACGCCGGACAGGGCCTGGGTTCACCCCTCCACTTT. The chain links TRBV4-1 to TRBJ1-6; 8 nucleotides align to TRBD1. V was clipped by 0 bases and J by 9 bases; unmatched bases: 13. The V gene's germline CDR1 is MGHRA and CDR2 YSYEKL. The CDR3 has 18 amino acids.

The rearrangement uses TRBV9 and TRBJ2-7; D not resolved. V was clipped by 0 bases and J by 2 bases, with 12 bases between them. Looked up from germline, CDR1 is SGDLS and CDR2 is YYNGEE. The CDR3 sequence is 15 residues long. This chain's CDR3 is CASSVGISQAYEQYF. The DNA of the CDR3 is TGTGCCAGCAGCGTAGGAATATCCCAGGCCTACGAGCAGTACTTC.

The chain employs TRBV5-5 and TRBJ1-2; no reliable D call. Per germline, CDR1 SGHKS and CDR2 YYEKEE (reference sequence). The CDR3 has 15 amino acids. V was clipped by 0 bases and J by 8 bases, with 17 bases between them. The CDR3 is CASSLGPGNTLGYTF. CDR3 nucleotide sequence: TGTGCCAGCAGCTTGGGTCCGGGGAATACCCTAGGCTACACCTTC.